This is a list of T cell receptor beta chains from one sample in a study of metastatic and nonmetastatic thyroid tumors. MiXCR reprocessed the PCR reads for TCRdb. Seen here are 15,000 or so clones, roughly 29% observed once, and the top ten hold roughly 12%. The material sequenced was tumor tissue. These receptors all stem from a male donor with papillary thyroid cancer or a benign thyroid nodule (not recorded which). Some clones in this sample may be carry-over from other donors' samples. Each CDR3 is given with its conserved first and last residue. A D gene is named only where the DNA matches it firmly. Some rows mark clone size as missing; the rest say once, few, many or name a class of expanded clone.

. TRBJ2-1 TRBV6-1 few TGTGCCAGCAGTGATAGGGCAGATCCCAATGAGCAGTTCTTC CASSDRADPNEQFF
. TRBJ1-2 TRBV27 large TGTGCCAGCAGTTTCACGGTCAACACCCTTGGCTACACCTTC CASSFTVNTLGYTF
TRBD1 TRBJ2-7 TRBV28 . TGTGCCAGCAGTTGGACAGGGGGCGAGCAGTACTTC CASSWTGGEQYF
TRBD2 TRBJ2-1 TRBV3-1 many TGTGCCAGCAGCGGTCTAGCGGGAGGAAGTGAGCAGTTCTTC CASSGLAGGSEQFF
. TRBJ1-1 TRBV6-1 . TGTGCCAGCAGTGAAGACCAGGAGTCTCACGAAGCTTTCTTT CASSEDQESHEAFF
. TRBJ2-3 TRBV3-1 many TGTGCCAGCAGCCCACATCGGGCTGGCAGGGATACGCAGTATTTT CASSPHRAGRDTQYF
TRBD1 TRBJ1-2 TRBV6-1 few TGTGCCAGCAGTGAAGCGCTCGGAGACAGGGGGCATGGCTACACCTTC CASSEALGDRGHGYTF
. TRBJ2-7 TRBV10-3 medium-sized TGTGCCATCAGCCCCGACTACGAGCAGTACTTC CAISPDYEQYF
TRBD2 TRBJ2-1 TRBV11-2 many TGTGCCAGCAGCCGATCTTCTAGCGGGACCTACGATGAGCAGTTCTTC CASSRSSSGTYDEQFF
. TRBJ1-1 TRBV20-1 . TGCAGTGCTAGCTCCCCTATAGTGAACACTGAAGCTTTCTTT CSASSPIVNTEAFF
TRBD2 TRBJ2-1 TRBV11-1 many TGTGCCAGCAGCTTAGCATGGCTAGCGGGAACGAACAATGAGCAGTTCTTC CASSLAWLAGTNNEQFF
TRBD2 TRBJ2-5 TRBV7-9 . TGTGCCAGCAGCTTCCCGACTAGCGGGGAAGAGACCCAGTACTTC CASSFPTSGEETQYF
. TRBJ2-3 TRBV6-1 medium-sized TGTGCCAGCAGCCACGAGGGAGCAGATACGCAGTATTTT CASSHEGADTQYF
TRBD2 TRBJ2-1 TRBV19 few TGTGCCAGTAGTATTAGACTAGCGGGAAACAATGAGCAGTTCTTC CASSIRLAGNNEQFF
TRBD2 TRBJ2-2 TRBV6-1 many TGTGCCAGCAGGGGACTAGCGGGCTACACCGGGGAGCTGTTTTTT CASRGLAGYTGELFF
. TRBJ1-3 TRBV29-1 many TGCAGCGCCTGGGCGGACATTGGAAACACCATATATTTT CSAWADIGNTIYF
TRBD2 TRBJ2-7 TRBV11-1 . TGTGCCAGCAGCTTAGTCGTAGGTCTAGCGGGATTTTACGAGCAGTACTTC CASSLVVGLAGFYEQYF
. TRBJ2-3 TRBV4-3 many TGCGCCAGCAGCCAAGAGAGAGCGGACCTCAAAATGTATTTT CASSQERADLKMYF
. TRBJ1-2 TRBV28 few TGTGCCAGCAGTCTTCCGACAGGACCCAGTCGGGGCTACACCTTC CASSLPTGPSRGYTF
TRBD1 TRBJ1-1 TRBV13 . TGTGCCAGCAGCTTCTGGGTCAGGGGGGTGGACACTGAAGCTTTCTTT CASSFWVRGVDTEAFF
. TRBJ2-7 TRBV12-3/TRBV12-4 few TGTGCCAGCAGCGGATCCGGGACAAGGGACTTC CASSGSGTRDF
. TRBJ2-7 TRBV7-2 many TGTGCCAGCAGCTTAGCGGTGACCTACGAGCAGTACTTC CASSLAVTYEQYF
TRBD2 TRBJ2-5 TRBV24-1 many TGTGCCACCAGTCTAGCGGGAGAGGAGACCCAGTACTTC CATSLAGEETQYF
. TRBJ2-1 TRBV4-1 . TGCGCCAGCAGCCGCCAAGAGGGGGGCGGCTCCTACAATGAGCAGTTCTTC CASSRQEGGGSYNEQFF
TRBD2 TRBJ2-3 TRBV11-2 . TGTGCCAGCAGCGAGGGGGGACTAGCGGAAATCACAGATACGCAGTATTTT CASSEGGLAEITDTQYF
. TRBJ2-5 TRBV6-1 . TGTGCCAGCAGTGAAGGGGGGGTCGAGCAAGAGACCCAGTACTTC CASSEGGVEQETQYF
. TRBJ2-7 TRBV6-1 few TGTGCCAGCAGTGAAGAGACAGGAAGCTCCTACGAGCAGTACTTC CASSEETGSSYEQYF
TRBD2 TRBJ2-7 TRBV20-1 . TGCAGTGCTAGTCGGGTGGCTAGCGGGAGAGGTGAGCAGTACTTC CSASRVASGRGEQYF
. TRBJ1-5 TRBV28 medium-sized TGTGCCAGCAGTTCCCAGGTGGGACTCCCTTATAGCAATCAGCCCCAGCATTTT CASSSQVGLPYSNQPQHF